This T cell receptor (beta chain) was obtained from a study of blood T cell repertoires in COVID-19. About the research overall: Some COVID-19 samples were acute and others convalescent; all came from the United States, Italy and Spain.

The germline gives CDR1 SGHDN, CDR2 FVKESK. V gave up 6 bases and J gave up 5 bases; unmatched junction bases: 12. This CDR3 contains 15 residues. In the study's own analysis: From reference gene primer amplification, estimates of nucleated cell counts were derived. Repertoires were generated with immunoSEQ multiplex PCR, while TCRdb's copy carries only in-frame clones and drops some. The V and J calls and clone size are taken from that table; D and trimming were inferred from the DNA. Of over 35,000 clones listed, about two thirds were seen once; the top ten hold 6.2%. The material sequenced was peripheral blood. This rearrangement joins TRBV14 to TRBJ1-1, with 7 bases lining up with TRBD1. The clonotype comes from a man older than 75 with acute or convalescent COVID-19. The CDR3 spells CASRSEPGGRTEAFF. The DNA for the CDR3 is TGTGCCAGCAGAAGCGAACCAGGGGGTAGGACTGAAGCTTTCTTT.